Detailed here is one TCR beta chain. Three rounds of nested PCR, following a modified ARM-PCR protocol, produced the TCRbeta library. TCRdb reanalysed the multiplex PCR reads using MiXCR and keeps one entry per CDR3 protein. The top ten hold over 20% of the sample, which has 68,000 or so distinct CDR3 sequences, about three fifths seen once. The data stem from a study of tumor and adjacent non-tumor tissue in lung cancer. The length of the CDR3 is 13 residues. Germline V gene sequence: CDR1 LGHNA, CDR2 YNFKEQ. V was pared by 8 bases and J by 5 bases, with 15 bases between. RNA was extracted from bulk tissue without any cell sorting.

Material: lung tumor tissue. The TCR comes from a man over 45 with non-small cell lung cancer. The chain links TRBV4-2 to TRBJ2-5; D is ambiguous. CDR3 DNA: TGTGCCAGCGGTTACATCTACGCGGAGACCCAGTACTTC. Its translation is CASGYIYAETQYF.